This T cell receptor (beta chain) was recovered during a study of technical replicates of blood from a handful of donors. Sequenced by immunoSEQ multiplex PCR; TCRdb stores in-frame clones only, minus some. The table includes over 55,000 clones, 75% to 90% detected once. The J segment lost 5 bases and the V segment lost 5 bases, leaving 8 bases of the junction unmatched. CDR3 length: 15 residues. The germline V gene encodes CDR1 MNHEY and CDR2 SVGAGI. The receptor was derived from a human donor in good health. Some clones in this sample may be carry-over from other donors' samples. The sequenced sample consisted of PBMCs. The genes are TRBV6-5 and TRBJ2-1; the match to TRBD2 covers 8 bases. CDR3 region: CASSPTGGRNNEQFF. CDR3 coding DNA: TGTGCCAGCAGTCCTACGGGGGGGCGGAACAATGAGCAGTTCTTC.